These 18 T cell receptor beta chains share one sample of origin, sequenced in a study of cytomegalovirus exposure and HLA in healthy donors (dated by TCRdb to 2016 to 2017). The method was the immunoSEQ multiplex PCR assay. For the multiplex PCR, a mixture combining 60 forward primers for TCR Vbeta segments and 13 reverse primers for TCR Jbeta segments was used. Entries here come from immuneACCESS through TCRdb and include only in-frame sequences with V and J called. Some clones fail to appear in such tables; in the studies checked, an unresolved V gene covers under half of the shortfall, and the cause of the remainder is unknown. This sample is represented by more than 150,000 clones; 75% to 90% of them were singletons. The ten largest clones add up to 0.65% of the sample. Sample: PBMCs. Every receptor here comes from a boy between 10 and 17 years old in good health and CMV-seronegative.

The chain recombines TRBV15 with TRBJ2-7, with a possible D match to TRBD1 (5 bases). In germline, CDR1 is LNHNV, CDR2 YYDKDF (reference sequence). Trimming shortened V by 4 bases and J by 6 bases, and 19 bases separated the two germline ends. The CDR3 covers 15 residues. The DNA for the CDR3 is TGTGCCACCAGCATCCGGCAGGGATCCCGTTCCGAGCAGTACTTC. Translated, it gives CATSIRQGSRSEQYF.

This clone was counted a single time. The J gene is TRBJ1-2, the V gene TRBV9; 11 bases match TRBD1. CDR1 SGDLS and CDR2 YYNGEE come from the germline V gene. The J segment lost 3 bases and the V segment lost 5 bases, leaving 3 bases of the junction unmatched. The CDR3 runs to 14 residues. The CDR3 spells CASRGQGDYYGYTF. In nucleotides, the CDR3 is TGTGCCAGCAGGGGACAGGGGGACTACTATGGCTACACCTTC. The full variable domain, completed using reference TRBV9 and TRBJ1-2, is DSGVTQTPKHLITATGQRVTLRCSPRSGDLSVYWYQQSLDQGLQFLIQYYNGEERAKGNILERFSAQQFPDLHSELNLSSLELGDSALYFCASRGQGDYYGYTFGSGTRLTVV.

The rearrangement joins TRBV19 to TRBJ2-1; 7 bases agree with TRBD2. The CDR3 has 13 amino acids. The junction had 5 bases not matched to a gene; V was cut back by 4 bases and J by 8 bases. CDR1 LNHDA and CDR2 SQIVND come from the germline V gene (reference sequence). In DNA, the CDR3 is TGTGCCAGTAGTAAAAAAGCGGGACATGAGCAGTTCTTC. It is translated as CASSKKAGHEQFF.

The chain couples TRBV11-1 to TRBJ2-5; TRBD2 agrees at 9 bases. This CDR3 is built from 19 residues. The V gene end was trimmed by 5 bases and the J gene end by 3 bases; junction bases not matched to a gene: 19. Germline CDR1 reads SGHAT; CDR2 reads FQDESV (reference sequence). The CDR3 nucleotides are TGTGCCAGCAGCCCCGCGCGAGGGTTGAAACTAGCGGGTAAAGAGACCCAGTACTTC. Translated, it gives CASSPARGLKLAGKETQYF. The whole variable domain, filled in from reference TRBV11-1 and TRBJ2-5, reads EAEVAQSPRYKITEKSQAVAFWCDPISGHATLYWYRQILGQGPELLVQFQDESVVDDSQLPKDRFSAERLKGVDSTLKIQPAELGDSAMYLCASSPARGLKLAGKETQYFGPGTRLLVL.

The V and J genes are TRBV2 and TRBJ2-3; D is undetermined. The germline gives CDR1 SNHLY, CDR2 FYNNEI. There are 13 residues in the CDR3. Deletions cut 7 bases from V and 2 bases from J, with 10 bases between. The CDR3 sequence is CASNPRNTDTQYF. Written as DNA, the CDR3 is TGTGCCAGCAACCCGAGGAACACAGATACGCAGTATTTT.

A single count supports this clone. This chain connects TRBV5-4 to TRBJ1-6, with D perhaps TRBD1 (6 bases). The germline gives CDR1 SGHNT, CDR2 YYREEE (reference sequence). CDR3 length: 18 residues. With 1 base removed from V and 2 bases from J, the gap between germline ends came to 16 bases. The CDR3 DNA reads TGTGCCAGCAGCTTGTGGCGGGGGCGAGGGACCTATAATTCACCCCTCCACTTT. As protein: CASSLWRGRGTYNSPLHF.

V and J are TRBV2 and TRBJ2-1, with no clear D. This CDR3 has 14 amino acids. Germline CDR1 reads SNHLY; CDR2 reads FYNNEI. V shed 2 bases and J shed 0 bases, with 5 bases lying between them. The CDR3 sequence is CASSEPVSYNEQFF. CDR3 nucleotide sequence: TGTGCCAGCAGTGAACCGGTCTCCTACAATGAGCAGTTCTTC. The variable domain in full, completed from reference TRBV2 and TRBJ2-1, reads EPEVTQTPSHQVTQMGQEVILRCVPISNHLYFYWYRQILGQKVEFLVSFYNNEISEKSEIFDDQFSVERPDGSNFTLKIRSTKLEDSAMYFCASSEPVSYNEQFFGPGTRLTVL.

The chain uses TRBV5-1 and TRBJ1-1, with 11 nucleotides matching TRBD1. In germline, CDR1 is SGHRS, CDR2 YFSETQ. The V gene end was trimmed by 0 bases and the J gene end by 5 bases; junction bases not matched to a gene: 3. The CDR3 is 15 amino acids. CDR3 nucleotides: TGCGCCAGCAGCTTGGGAGGGACAGGGGGAACTGAAGCTTTCTTT. Protein product: CASSLGGTGGTEAFF.

This chain links TRBV5-6 with TRBJ2-5; possibly TRBD1 for D (5 bases). Gene TRBJ2-7 matches the end of the DNA better, so the J call may be wrong. Germline V gene sequence: CDR1 SGHDT, CDR2 YYEEEE. The CDR3 has 16 amino acids. The CDR3 DNA follows: TGTGCCAGCGCTTTGATGCGCGACAGTCTCATCTACGAGCAGTACTTC. This translates into CASALMRDSLIYEQYF.

The rearrangement uses TRBV19 and TRBJ2-4; possibly TRBD1 for D (5 bases). From germline, CDR1 is LNHDA and CDR2 SQIVND (reference sequence). V lost 3 bases to trimming and J lost 1 base, with 7 bases between them. The CDR3 is 14 amino acids. CDR3 nucleotides: TGTGCCAGTAGTATTTCAGGGGCCAAAAACATTCAGTACTTC. Its translation: CASSISGAKNIQYF.

The chain has TRBV4-1 and TRBJ2-5, with 7 nucleotides matching TRBD1. CDR1 is MGHRA, CDR2 YSYEKL, per germline. The junction had 5 bases not matched to a gene; V was cut back by 4 bases and J by 0 bases. The CDR3 has 15 amino acids. The CDR3 here is CASSLPGTDQETQYF. CDR3 coding DNA: TGCGCCAGCAGCCTCCCTGGGACAGACCAAGAGACCCAGTACTTC.

V and J are TRBV2 and TRBJ2-7; the D gene is possibly TRBD2 (5 bases). V was clipped by 7 bases and J by 0 bases, with 16 bases between them. Germline CDR1 reads SNHLY; CDR2 reads FYNNEI. This CDR3 region has 15 residues. As DNA, the CDR3 is TGTGCCAGCAAATTGGGAGACACATTCTCCTACGAGCAGTACTTC. Protein product: CASKLGDTFSYEQYF.

The chain has TRBV18 and TRBJ1-5; D call uncertain. V lost 4 bases to trimming and J lost 5 bases, with 12 bases between them. Germline CDR1 reads KGHSH; CDR2 reads LQKENI. The CDR3 is 14 amino acids. The CDR3 loop is CASSRAGVDQPQHF. In nucleotides, the CDR3 is TGTGCCAGCTCACGAGCCGGAGTAGATCAGCCCCAGCATTTT.

The V and J genes are TRBV12-5 and TRBJ1-2, with TRBD1 as a possible D gene (5 bases). CDR3 size: 15 residues. V lost 0 bases and J lost 4, with 12 bases in between. CDR1 and CDR2 from the germline V gene are LGHNT and FRNRAP. For the CDR3, the DNA is TGTGCTAGTGGTTTGGTACCAGGGTTAGGCTATGGCTACACCTTC. Protein: CASGLVPGLGYGYTF.

V gene TRBV9 combines with J gene TRBJ1-1; maybe TRBD1 (5 bases). V was pared by 4 bases and J by 4 bases, with 17 bases between. The V gene's germline CDR1 is SGDLS and CDR2 YYNGEE. This CDR3 region has 15 residues. The CDR3 DNA reads as TGTGCCAGCAGCTCCGCGGGGGGGTGGGGCACTGAAGCTTTCTTT. It encodes CASSSAGGWGTEAFF.

This clone was detected a few times. The sample has other DNA sequences that encode this CDR3 too. The CDR3: CASSLVGTDTQYF. The CDR3 DNA reads as TGTGCCAGCAGCTTGGTCGGCACAGATACGCAGTATTTT. V usage is TRBV5-6 and J usage is TRBJ2-3, with unresolved D. V lost 0 bases to trimming and J lost 1 base, with 3 bases between them. Germline V lookup: CDR1 SGHDT, CDR2 YYEEEE. The CDR3 covers 13 residues.

This sequence joins TRBV27 and TRBJ2-1, with D possibly TRBD2 on 5 matching bases. The germline gives CDR1 MNHEY, CDR2 SMNVEV (reference sequence). Trimming stripped 5 bases from V and 6 bases from J, with 8 bases between. The length of the CDR3 is 12 residues. The CDR3 region is CASSVSGNEQFF. DNA for the CDR3: TGTGCCAGCAGTGTCAGCGGCAATGAGCAGTTCTTC.

The rearrangement links TRBV30 to TRBJ2-2, with a possible D match to TRBD1 (7 bases). The CDR3 spans 15 residues. With 4 bases removed from V and 5 bases from J, the gap between germline ends came to 17 bases. Germline loops: CDR1 GTSNPN, CDR2 SVGIG (reference sequence). CDR3 coding DNA: TGTGCCTGGACTATTTTTCAGGGGGGTACCGGGGAGCTGTTTTTT. This translates into CAWTIFQGGTGELFF.